This T cell receptor beta chain stems from a study of vaccination effects on CD4 cells after COVID-19. The wider study: Both early and late time points after vaccination provided samples from a few convalescent patients. The median interval between the second dose and post-vaccine sampling was 72 days.

Generated by immunoSEQ multiplex PCR, the TCRdb table keeps only in-frame clones and is missing some. This sample has tens of thousands of clones; over 60% occur once, and the top ten carry about 3.7%. Study-level points and caveats: Spike-reactive clones detected post-vaccine in convalescents consisted mainly of new vaccine-induced clones.

It was after 10 days of culture that CD4+ T cells were isolated. Their SARS-CoV-2 infection, verified by PCR, occurred between March and December 2020. Two doses of either BNT162b2 or mRNA-1273 were given to each participant. Worth noting for this clone: Antigen unknown.

Trimming pared 8 bases from V and 2 bases from J, leaving 14 bases between. CDR3 length equals 14 residues. CDR1 LGHNT and CDR2 FRNRAP come from the germline V gene. The rearrangement links TRBV12-5 to TRBJ2-3, with D possibly TRBD2 on 6 matching bases. This sample comprised CD4+ T cells from PBMCs cultured without peptide, obtained after COVID-19 vaccination. The sequence was obtained from a human donor who had a prior SARS-CoV-2 infection. CDR3 coding DNA: TGTGCTAGTCGACTAGTAACCCCCACAGATACGCAGTATTTT. It is translated as CASRLVTPTDTQYF.